This note documents a single T cell receptor (beta chain) sequence. What it binds is not known. The data stem from a study of response to subunit inactivated influenza vaccine. Study-wide results and limits: The authors suggested that every seasonal influenza vaccination recruits few new T cells.

Using its own MiXCR run on the RT-PCR reads, TCRdb lists one record per CDR3 protein. The data hold about 610,000 distinct CDR3 sequences, with 13% to 15% observed a single time. CDR3 length: 18 amino acids. The J segment lost 1 base and the V segment lost 1 base, leaving 10 bases of the junction unmatched. Germline V gene lookup returns CDR1 MNHEY and CDR2 SMNVEV (reference sequence). This specimen was PBMCs from blood, taken 11 to 12 days after vaccination. The chain carries TRBV27 and TRBJ2-3; 8 bases are a match to TRBD2. This receptor was obtained from a man aged 50 or older who received an inactivated influenza vaccine. CDR3 nucleotides: TGTGCCAGCAGTTTATTCCCACCGGAAGCGGGGGGCACAGATACGCAGTATTTT. This encodes CASSLFPPEAGGTDTQYF.